This passage covers 16 T cell receptor beta chains from one sample sequenced in a study of response to subunit inactivated influenza vaccine (dated by TCRdb to between 2017 and 2018). The library was prepared using RT-PCR. Sequencing relied on an Illumina HiSeq 2500. TCRdb itself trimmed the public reads at Q25 with fastp, ran MiXCR and retained productive beta chains. Identical CDR3 protein sequences are pooled into one entry, listed with their most common genes and DNA. In all, the sample holds about 620,000 distinct CDR3 sequences, and 10% to 12% of those were seen once. The ten largest make up approximately 10% of the sample. This same sample was also taken into another study, of T cells expressing NK-cell markers. According to the second study: TCR beta cDNA libraries were made by 5'RACE template switching that added a universal primer site and unique molecular identifiers.

The sequencing used PBMCs from blood, collected on the day of vaccination. These receptors were obtained from a man aged 45 to 65 who received an inactivated influenza vaccine. Donor details come from another sample of the same person, matched by shared clones.

This clonotype was recorded at least ten times. J is TRBJ1-1 and V is TRBV20-1; 7 bases map to TRBD1. Germline loops: CDR1 DFQATT, CDR2 SNEGSKA (reference sequence). Unmatched junction bases numbered 5, after V lost 3 bases and J lost 4 bases. This CDR3 contains 13 residues. The CDR3 bases are TGCAGTGCTAGTTGGGACAGACTCACTGAAGCTTTCTTT. Translating gives CSASWDRLTEAFF.

This clonotype was observed a handful of times. The rearrangement joins TRBV5-1 to TRBJ1-1; no clear D gene. The ends were cut back, 4 bases at V and 0 bases at J, with 13 bases in the middle. The germline CDR1 and CDR2 sequences are SGHRS and YFSETQ. The CDR3 loop spans 15 amino acids. The CDR3 spells CASSHSGIMNTEAFF. The CDR3 DNA reads TGCGCCAGCAGCCACAGCGGGATCATGAACACTGAAGCTTTCTTT.

The table lists this clonotype with many counts. CDR3 in DNA: TGTGCCAGCAGCCTCCGGGACTACTACAATGAGCAGTTCTTC. Its protein product is CASSLRDYYNEQFF. The chain links TRBV14 to TRBJ2-1; 7 nucleotides line up with TRBD2. V was pared by 4 bases and J by 3 bases, with 3 bases of the junction left unmatched. CDR1 and CDR2 (germline): SGHDN, FVKESK. The CDR3 contains 14 residues.

Ten or more counts support this clonotype. V usage is TRBV7-9 and J usage is TRBJ2-1, with 10 bases matching TRBD1. The CDR3 totals 16 residues. V lost 5 bases to trimming and J lost 0 bases; unmatched junction nucleotides: 4. The germline gives CDR1 SEHNR, CDR2 FQNEAQ (reference sequence). The CDR3 coding sequence is TGTGCCAGCAGCCCTAGGACAGGGGGCTCCTACAATGAGCAGTTCTTC. It specifies CASSPRTGGSYNEQFF.

This clonotype was recorded many times. The J gene is TRBJ2-3, the V gene TRBV7-9; D ambiguous. This CDR3 region has 14 residues. The germline CDR1 and CDR2 sequences are SEHNR and FQNEAQ (reference sequence). V was shortened by 1 base and J by 0 bases, with 5 bases between the two germline ends. The DNA for the CDR3 is TGTGCCAGCAGCTTAGTCACCAGCACAGATACGCAGTATTTT. Residues: CASSLVTSTDTQYF.

V is TRBV7-6 and J is TRBJ1-1; no clear D gene. Germline assignment: CDR1 SGHVS and CDR2 FNYEAQ. There are 12 residues in the CDR3. The ends were cut back, 4 bases at V and 8 bases at J, with 11 bases in the middle. DNA of the CDR3: TGTGCCAGCAGCTCATGGACTAGGGAAGCTTTCTTT. Protein: CASSSWTREAFF.

This chain uses TRBV29-1 with TRBJ2-1, with D uncertain. Germline V gives CDR1 SQVTM, CDR2 ANQGSEA. CDR3 length equals 13 residues. Trimming removed 4 bases from V and 0 bases from J, with 7 bases in between. CDR3 amino acids: CSVVTGSYNEQFF. The CDR3 DNA follows: TGCAGCGTTGTTACCGGCTCCTACAATGAGCAGTTCTTC.

This clonotype was picked up a small number of times. The gene calls are TRBV18 and TRBJ2-7, with D hard to call. Per germline, CDR1 KGHSH and CDR2 LQKENI. Trimming shortened V by 2 bases and J by 5 bases, and 10 bases separated the two germline ends. The CDR3 totals 13 residues. The CDR3 bases are TGTGCCAGCTCACCATTTTCGGGTAACGAGCAGTACTTC. Its translation: CASSPFSGNEQYF.

This clonotype appeared a few times. This chain uses TRBV2 with TRBJ1-4, with D possibly TRBD1 on 5 matching bases. This CDR3 comprises 15 residues. V gave up 1 base and J gave up 4 bases, with 10 bases separating them. The germline gives CDR1 SNHLY, CDR2 FYNNEI. The CDR3 sequence: CASSEGRVGNEKLFF. Written as DNA, the CDR3 is TGTGCCAGCAGTGAAGGCAGGGTTGGTAATGAAAAACTGTTTTTT.

This clonotype was picked up a small number of times. The gene calls are TRBV20-1 and TRBJ2-7, with 13 bases identical to TRBD2. J lost 2 bases, V lost 2 bases, and 3 bases had no gene match. Germline V gene data show CDR1 as DFQATT and CDR2 as SNEGSKA (reference sequence). This CDR3 spans 15 amino acids. The CDR3 coding sequence is TGCAGTGCTAGATATACTAGCGGGAGGGCCTACGAGCAGTACTTC. It codes for CSARYTSGRAYEQYF.

CDR3 bases: TGTGCCAGCAGTGGCCCCTTTGACAGCCGCTACGAGCAGTACTTC. The encoded protein is CASSGPFDSRYEQYF. The chain links TRBV6-4 to TRBJ2-7; a possible D gene is TRBD1 (5 bases). The CDR3 is 15 amino acids. Trimming left V 4 bases short and J 3 bases short, with 16 bases between. Germline V lookup: CDR1 MRHNA, CDR2 SNTAGT.

This clonotype was seen a few times. This rearrangement joins TRBV12-3 or TRBV12-4 to TRBJ2-3; D is uncertain. This CDR3 comprises 13 residues. V shed 1 base and J shed 8 bases, with 10 bases lying between them. The CDR3 sequence is CASSLGEHRTQYF. The CDR3 nucleotides are TGTGCCAGCAGTTTAGGGGAACATCGTACGCAGTATTTT.

In its sample, this clonotype is medium-sized (0.01 to 0.1%). The genes are TRBV7-8 and TRBJ2-3, with TRBD2 matching 10 bases. Germline V gene data show CDR1 as SGHVS and CDR2 as FQNEAQ. This CDR3 is 17 amino acids long. V trimming: 0 bases; J trimming: 2 bases; junction bases outside the gene matches: 5. In DNA form, the CDR3 reads TGTGCCAGCAGCTTAGCGTTAGCGGGGGGAAACACAGATACGCAGTATTTT. This encodes CASSLALAGGNTDTQYF.

This clonotype was detected many times. This chain joins TRBV20-1 and TRBJ2-2; TRBD1 aligns across 8 bases. V lost 0 bases and J lost 1; bases outside the gene matches: 4. The CDR3 runs 16 residues. Germline CDR1 DFQATT, CDR2 SNEGSKA (reference sequence). This CDR3 reads CSARDLGQENTGELFF. The CDR3 DNA reads as TGCAGTGCTAGAGATCTGGGACAGGAGAACACCGGGGAGCTGTTTTTT.

J is TRBJ2-2 and V is TRBV12-3 or TRBV12-4; possible D gene TRBD1, 6 bases. V lost 8 bases and J 0 bases, leaving 10 bases between the germline ends. The CDR3 runs to 14 residues. For the CDR3, the DNA is TGTGCCAGCCCCGGGACACCGAACACCGGGGAGCTGTTTTTT. It translates to CASPGTPNTGELFF.

This clonotype was picked up a small number of times. V gene TRBV10-3 combines with J gene TRBJ2-6, with a weak D call TRBD2 (5 bases). V was cut by 4 bases and J by 0 bases, with 22 bases left in between. The CDR3 totals 20 residues. CDR1 and CDR2 (germline): ENHRY, SYGVKD. The CDR3 sequence is CAISGDRTQFTISGANVLTF. The DNA of the CDR3 is TGTGCCATCAGTGGGGATCGGACTCAATTTACGATCTCTGGGGCCAACGTCCTGACTTTC.